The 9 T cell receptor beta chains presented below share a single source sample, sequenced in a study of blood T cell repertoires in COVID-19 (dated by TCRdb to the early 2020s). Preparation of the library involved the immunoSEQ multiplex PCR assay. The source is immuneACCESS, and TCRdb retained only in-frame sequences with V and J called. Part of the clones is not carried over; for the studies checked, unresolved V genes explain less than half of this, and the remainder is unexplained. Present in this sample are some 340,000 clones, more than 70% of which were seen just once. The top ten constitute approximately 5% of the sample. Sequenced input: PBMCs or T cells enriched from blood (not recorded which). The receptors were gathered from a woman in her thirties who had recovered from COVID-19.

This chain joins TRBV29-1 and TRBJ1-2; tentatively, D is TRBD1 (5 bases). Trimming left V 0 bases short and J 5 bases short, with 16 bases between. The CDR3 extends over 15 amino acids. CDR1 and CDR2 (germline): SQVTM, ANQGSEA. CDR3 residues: CSVEDLARQPYGYTF. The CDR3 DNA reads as TGCAGCGTTGAAGATCTTGCTAGACAGCCATATGGCTACACCTTC.

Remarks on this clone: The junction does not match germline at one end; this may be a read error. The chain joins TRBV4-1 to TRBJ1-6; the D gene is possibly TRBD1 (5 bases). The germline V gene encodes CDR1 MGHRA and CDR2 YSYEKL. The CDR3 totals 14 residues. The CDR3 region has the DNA TGCGCCAGCAGCCAAGATCCGGGCGGAGCGGGGGTGAAGTTT. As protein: CASSQDPGGAGVKF.

The CDR3 here is CASSFRQLPQETQYF. CDR3 nucleotides: TGCGCCAGCAGCTTCAGGCAGCTTCCCCAAGAGACCCAGTACTTC. The gene calls are TRBV5-1 and TRBJ2-5; D ambiguous. Germline assignment: CDR1 SGHRS and CDR2 YFSETQ. Trimming removed 2 bases at V and 1 base at J, with 12 bases between. The CDR3 spans 15 residues.

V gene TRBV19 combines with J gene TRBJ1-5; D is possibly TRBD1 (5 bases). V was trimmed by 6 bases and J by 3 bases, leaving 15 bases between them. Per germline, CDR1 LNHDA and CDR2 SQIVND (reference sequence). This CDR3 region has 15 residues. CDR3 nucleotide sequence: TGTGCCAGTAGCGGTTGGAGGGGCGCCAATCAGCCCCAGCATTTT. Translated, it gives CASSGWRGANQPQHF.

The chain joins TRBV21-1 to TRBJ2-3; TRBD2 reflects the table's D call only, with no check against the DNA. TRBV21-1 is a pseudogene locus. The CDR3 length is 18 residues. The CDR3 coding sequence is TGTGCCAGCAGCGCCCCCGGGACTAGCGGGGGGTACACAGATACGCAGTATTTT. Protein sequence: CASSAPGTSGGYTDTQYF.

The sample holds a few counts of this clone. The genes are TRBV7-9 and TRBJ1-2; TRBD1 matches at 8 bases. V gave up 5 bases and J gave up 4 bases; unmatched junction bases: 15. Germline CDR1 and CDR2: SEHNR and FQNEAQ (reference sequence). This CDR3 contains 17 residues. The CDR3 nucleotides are TGTGCCAGCAGCCGACTAATGACAGGGGAATCGGGCTATGGCTACACCTTC. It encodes CASSRLMTGESGYGYTF. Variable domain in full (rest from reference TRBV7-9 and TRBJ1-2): DTGVSQNPRHKITKRGQNVTFRCDPISEHNRLYWYRQTLGQGPEFLTYFQNEAQLEKSRLLSDRFSAERPKGSFSTLEIQRTEQGDSAMYLCASSRLMTGESGYGYTFGSGTRLTVV.

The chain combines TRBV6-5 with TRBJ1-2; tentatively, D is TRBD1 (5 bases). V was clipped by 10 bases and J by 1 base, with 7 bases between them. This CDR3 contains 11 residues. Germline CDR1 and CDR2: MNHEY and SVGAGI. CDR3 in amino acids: CATGGNYGYTF. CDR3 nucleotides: TGTGCCACGGGGGGTAACTATGGCTACACCTTC.

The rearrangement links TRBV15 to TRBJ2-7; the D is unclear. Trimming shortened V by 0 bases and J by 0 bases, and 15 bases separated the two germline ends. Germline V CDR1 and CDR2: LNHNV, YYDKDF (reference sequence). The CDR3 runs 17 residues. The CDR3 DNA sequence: TGTGCCACCAGCAGAGATTCGTGGCCCAACCCCTCCTACGAGCAGTACTTC. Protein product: CATSRDSWPNPSYEQYF.

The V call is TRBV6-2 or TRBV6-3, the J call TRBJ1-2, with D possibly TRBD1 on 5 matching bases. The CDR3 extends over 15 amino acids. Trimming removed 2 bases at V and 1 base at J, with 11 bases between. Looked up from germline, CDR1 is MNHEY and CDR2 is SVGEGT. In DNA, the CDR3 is TGTGCCAGCAGTTACAATGCAGGGATTAACTATGGCTACACCTTC. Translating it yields CASSYNAGINYGYTF.